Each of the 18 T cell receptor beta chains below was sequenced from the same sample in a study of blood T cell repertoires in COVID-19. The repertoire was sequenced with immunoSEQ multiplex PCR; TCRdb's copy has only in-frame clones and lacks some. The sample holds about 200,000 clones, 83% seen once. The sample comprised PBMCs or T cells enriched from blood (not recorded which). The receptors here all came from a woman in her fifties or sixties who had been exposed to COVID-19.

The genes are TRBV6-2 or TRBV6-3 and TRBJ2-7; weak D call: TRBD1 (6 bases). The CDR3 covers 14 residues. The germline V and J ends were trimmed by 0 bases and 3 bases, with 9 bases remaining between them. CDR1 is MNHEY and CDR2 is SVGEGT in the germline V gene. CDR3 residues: CASSYSSRGYEQYF. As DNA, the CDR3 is TGTGCCAGCAGTTACTCTAGCAGGGGCTACGAGCAGTACTTC.

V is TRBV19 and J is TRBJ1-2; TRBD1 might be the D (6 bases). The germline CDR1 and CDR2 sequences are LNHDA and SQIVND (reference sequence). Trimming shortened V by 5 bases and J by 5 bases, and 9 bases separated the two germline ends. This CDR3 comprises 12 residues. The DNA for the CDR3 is TGTGCCAGTAGTGTCCAGGGGTATGGCTACACCTTC. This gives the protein CASSVQGYGYTF.

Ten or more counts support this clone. The CDR3: CAWRRGPQRKRNREETQYF. The CDR3 bases are TGTGCCTGGAGGAGAGGTCCCCAGCGGAAAAGGAATAGGGAAGAGACCCAGTACTTC. V and J are TRBV30 and TRBJ2-5, with D tentatively TRBD2 (5 bases). Deletions cut 3 bases from V and 3 bases from J, with 29 bases between. The germline CDR1 and CDR2 sequences are GTSNPN and SVGIG (reference sequence). The CDR3 runs 19 residues.

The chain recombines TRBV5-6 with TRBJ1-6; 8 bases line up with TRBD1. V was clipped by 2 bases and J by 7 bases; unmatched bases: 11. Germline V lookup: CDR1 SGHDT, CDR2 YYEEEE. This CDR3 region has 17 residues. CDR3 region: CASSFSFDRGANSPLHF. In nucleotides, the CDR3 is TGTGCCAGCAGCTTCAGCTTTGACAGGGGAGCGAATTCACCCCTCCACTTT. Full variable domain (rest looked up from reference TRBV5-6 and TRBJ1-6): DAGVTQSPTHLIKTRGQQVTLRCSPKSGHDTVSWYQQALGQGPQFIFQYYEEEERQRGNFPDRFSGHQFPNYSSELNVNALLLGDSALYLCASSFSFDRGANSPLHFGNGTRLTVT.

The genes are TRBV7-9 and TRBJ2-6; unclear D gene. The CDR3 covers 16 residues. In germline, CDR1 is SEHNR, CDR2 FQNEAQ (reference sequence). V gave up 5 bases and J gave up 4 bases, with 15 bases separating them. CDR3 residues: CASSLLPPRGANVLTF. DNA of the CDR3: TGTGCCAGCAGCCTACTCCCGCCGCGCGGGGCCAACGTCCTGACTTTC.

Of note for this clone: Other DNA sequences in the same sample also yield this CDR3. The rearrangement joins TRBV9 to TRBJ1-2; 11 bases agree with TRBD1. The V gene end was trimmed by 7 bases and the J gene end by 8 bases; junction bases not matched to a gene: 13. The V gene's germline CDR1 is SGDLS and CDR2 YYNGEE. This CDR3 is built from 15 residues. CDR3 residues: CASGGGTGGGGGYTF. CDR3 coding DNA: TGTGCCAGCGGAGGGGGGACAGGGGGAGGGGGCGGCTACACCTTC.

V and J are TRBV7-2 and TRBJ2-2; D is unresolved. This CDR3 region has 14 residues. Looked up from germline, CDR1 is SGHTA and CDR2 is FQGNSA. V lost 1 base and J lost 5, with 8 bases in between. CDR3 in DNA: TGTGCCAGCAGCTTAGTCGTCTCTACCGGGGAGCTGTTTTTT. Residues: CASSLVVSTGELFF.

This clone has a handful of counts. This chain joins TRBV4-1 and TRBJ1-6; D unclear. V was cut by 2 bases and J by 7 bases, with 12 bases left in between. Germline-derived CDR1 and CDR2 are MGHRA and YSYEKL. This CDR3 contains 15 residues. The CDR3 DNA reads TGCGCCAGCAGCCAACCCCAGGTTGGCAATTCACCCCTCCACTTT. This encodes CASSQPQVGNSPLHF.

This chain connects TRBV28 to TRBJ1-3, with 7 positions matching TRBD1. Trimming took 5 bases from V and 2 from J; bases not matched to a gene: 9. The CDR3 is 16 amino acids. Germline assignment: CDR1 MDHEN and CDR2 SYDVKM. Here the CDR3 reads CASSTTGEGTGNTIYF. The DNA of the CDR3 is TGTGCCAGCAGTACAACAGGGGAAGGCACTGGAAACACCATATATTTT.

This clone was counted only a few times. The CDR3 reads CASRTGAYEQYF. CDR3 coding DNA: TGTGCCAGCAGAACGGGAGCCTACGAGCAGTACTTC. This chain joins TRBV25-1 and TRBJ2-7; D perhaps matches TRBD2 (6 bases). Germline CDR1 MGHDK, CDR2 SYGVNS. The CDR3 consists of 12 residues. Between the trimmed V and J ends, which lost 6 bases and 2 bases, there was a span of 8 bases.

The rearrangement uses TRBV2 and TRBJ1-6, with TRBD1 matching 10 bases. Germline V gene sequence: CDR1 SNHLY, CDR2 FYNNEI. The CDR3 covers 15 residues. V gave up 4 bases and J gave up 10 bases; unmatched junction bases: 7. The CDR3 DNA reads TGTGCCAGCAGTGTCCGACAGGGGGCAGAATCACCCCTCCACTTT. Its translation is CASSVRQGAESPLHF. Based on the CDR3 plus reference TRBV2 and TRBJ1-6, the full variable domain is EPEVTQTPSHQVTQMGQEVILRCVPISNHLYFYWYRQILGQKVEFLVSFYNNEISEKSEIFDDQFSVERPDGSNFTLKIRSTKLEDSAMYFCASSVRQGAESPLHFGNGTRLTVT.

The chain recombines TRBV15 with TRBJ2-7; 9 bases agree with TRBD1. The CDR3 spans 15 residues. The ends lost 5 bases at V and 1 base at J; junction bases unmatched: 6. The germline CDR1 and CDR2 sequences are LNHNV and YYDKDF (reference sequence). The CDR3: CATSADRGYSYEQYF. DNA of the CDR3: TGTGCCACCAGCGCAGACAGGGGGTATTCCTACGAGCAGTACTTC.

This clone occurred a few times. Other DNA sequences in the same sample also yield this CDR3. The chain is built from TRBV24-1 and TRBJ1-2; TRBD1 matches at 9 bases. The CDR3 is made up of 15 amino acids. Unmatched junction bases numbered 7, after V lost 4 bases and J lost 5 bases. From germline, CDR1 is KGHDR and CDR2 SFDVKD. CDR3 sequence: CATSDPGQGLYGYTF. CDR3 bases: TGTGCCACCAGTGACCCGGGACAGGGATTATATGGCTACACCTTC.

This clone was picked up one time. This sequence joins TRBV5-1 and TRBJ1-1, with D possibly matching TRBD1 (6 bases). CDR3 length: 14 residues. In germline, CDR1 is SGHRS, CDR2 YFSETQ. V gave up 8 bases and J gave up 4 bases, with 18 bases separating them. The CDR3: CASRPGEGGTEAFF. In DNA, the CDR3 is TGCGCCAGTCGCCCCGGGGAAGGGGGCACTGAAGCTTTCTTT.

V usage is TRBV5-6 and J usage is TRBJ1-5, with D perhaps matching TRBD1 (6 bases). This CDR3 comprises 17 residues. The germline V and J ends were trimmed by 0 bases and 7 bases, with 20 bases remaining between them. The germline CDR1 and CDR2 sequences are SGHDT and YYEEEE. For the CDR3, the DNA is TGTGCCAGCAGCTTGGGGTTTACAGGGCGGGGGGAGCAGCCCCAGCATTTT. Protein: CASSLGFTGRGEQPQHF.

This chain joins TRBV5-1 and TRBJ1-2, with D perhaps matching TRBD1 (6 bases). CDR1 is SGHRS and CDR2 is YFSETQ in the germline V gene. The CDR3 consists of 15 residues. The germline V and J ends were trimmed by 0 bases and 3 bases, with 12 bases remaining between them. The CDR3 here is CASSLAGQVDYGYTF. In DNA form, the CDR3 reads TGCGCCAGCAGCTTGGCGGGACAAGTTGACTATGGCTACACCTTC.

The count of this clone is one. In nucleotides, the CDR3 is TGCGCCAGCAGTTCCGGGGAGGGACACGTCCACGAGCAGTACTTC. Its protein product is CASSSGEGHVHEQYF. V usage is TRBV10-1 and J usage is TRBJ2-7; D is perhaps TRBD2 (7 bases). V was cut by 5 bases and J by 5 bases, with 19 bases left in between. In germline, CDR1 is WNHNN, CDR2 SYGVQD (reference sequence). The CDR3 has 15 residues.

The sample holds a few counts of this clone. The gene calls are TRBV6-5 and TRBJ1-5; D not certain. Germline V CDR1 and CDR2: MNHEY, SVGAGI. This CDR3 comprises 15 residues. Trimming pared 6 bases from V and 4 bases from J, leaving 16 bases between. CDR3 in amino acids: CASSVDIGVNQPQHF. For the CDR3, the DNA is TGTGCCAGCAGCGTCGACATCGGGGTAAATCAGCCCCAGCATTTT.